A single sample is the source of the 12 T cell receptor beta chains below, sequenced in a study of control samples from healthy donors and cancer patients. The protocol was immunoSEQ multiplex PCR, while the TCRdb copy is restricted to in-frame clones and leaves out a portion. The sample comprises about 120,000 clones, 80% to 90% of which are singletons, and 1.1% rests with the top ten. The specimen was PBMCs. The receptor set was obtained from a woman in her 50s with colorectal cancer.

V and J are TRBV6-6 and TRBJ1-6; 8 bases align to TRBD1. The germline CDR1 and CDR2 sequences are MNHNY and SVGAGI (reference sequence). V was clipped by 2 bases and J by 6 bases; unmatched bases: 6. The CDR3 runs 16 residues. This CDR3 is CASSYAWDRINSPLHF. In DNA, the CDR3 is TGTGCCAGCAGTTACGCCTGGGACAGGATTAATTCACCCCTCCACTTT.

V usage is TRBV6-5 and J usage is TRBJ2-7; TRBD2 matches at 8 bases. V dropped 6 bases and J dropped 3; count of bases not matched to a gene: 7. The CDR3 covers 14 residues. The germline CDR1 and CDR2 sequences are MNHEY and SVGAGI. The CDR3 spells CASSGTRGGYEQYF. In nucleotides, the CDR3 is TGTGCCAGCAGCGGGACTAGAGGTGGCTACGAGCAGTACTTC.

The chain couples TRBV18 to TRBJ2-5; D unresolved. The germline V gene has CDR1 KGHSH and CDR2 LQKENI. V lost 2 bases to trimming and J lost 1 base, with 2 bases between them. The CDR3 is 12 amino acids. DNA of the CDR3: TGTGCCAGCTCACCAAGCCAAGAGACCCAGTACTTC. As protein: CASSPSQETQYF.

V is TRBV19 and J is TRBJ1-6; tentative D call: TRBD1 (6 bases). The germline V gene encodes CDR1 LNHDA and CDR2 SQIVND (reference sequence). The CDR3 has 18 residues. Trimming left V 7 bases short and J 0 bases short, with 19 bases between. This CDR3 is CASKEGATGSSYNSPLHF. CDR3 sequence (DNA): TGTGCCAGTAAAGAGGGAGCTACAGGGAGCTCCTATAATTCACCCCTCCACTTT.

This chain links TRBV7-9 with TRBJ2-2; TRBD2 matches at 12 bases. The CDR3 has 17 amino acids. J was trimmed by 3 bases and V by 8 bases; bases with no gene match: 10. Germline-derived CDR1 and CDR2 are SEHNR and FQNEAQ (reference sequence). CDR3: CASGVPSGRVDTGELFF. CDR3 coding DNA: TGTGCCAGCGGCGTCCCTAGCGGGAGGGTCGACACCGGGGAGCTGTTTTTT.

The rearrangement uses TRBV30 and TRBJ2-7, with D perhaps matching TRBD1 (6 bases). The V end was cut by 3 bases, the J end by 5 bases, with 11 bases between. The CDR3 contains 12 residues. Germline CDR1 GTSNPN, CDR2 SVGIG (reference sequence). CDR3 nucleotide sequence: TGTGCCTGGAGCGAACAGGGCAACGAGCAGTACTTC. Translating gives CAWSEQGNEQYF.

This sequence joins TRBV9 and TRBJ1-4; D gene ambiguous. V shed 0 bases and J shed 7 bases, with 13 bases lying between them. The CDR3 is made up of 15 amino acids. Germline V lookup: CDR1 SGDLS, CDR2 YYNGEE. The CDR3 DNA reads as TGTGCCAGCAGCGTAGTAGGGCAAGGGCTTGAAAAACTGTTTTTT. Encoded protein: CASSVVGQGLEKLFF.

This clone was found once. The chain recombines TRBV28 with TRBJ2-1; D remains ambiguous. This CDR3 has 14 amino acids. Germline CDR1 and CDR2: MDHEN and SYDVKM. V lost 2 bases, J lost 9 bases, and 14 bases lay in between. CDR3 nucleotides: TGTGCCAGCAGTTTACGGTCCGGGCCTAGTGAGCAGTTCTTC. Protein: CASSLRSGPSEQFF. Drawing the rest from reference TRBV28 and TRBJ2-1, the complete variable domain is DVKVTQSSRYLVKRTGEKVFLECVQDMDHENMFWYRQDPGLGLRLIYFSYDVKMKEKGDIPEGYSVSREKKERFSLILESASTNQTSMYLCASSLRSGPSEQFFGPGTRLTVL.

The chain combines TRBV30 with TRBJ1-2; 11 bases fit TRBD1. The V gene's germline CDR1 is GTSNPN and CDR2 SVGIG (reference sequence). With 3 bases clipped from V and 5 bases from J, the junction kept 8 bases outside the gene matches. The CDR3 totals 15 residues. CDR3 DNA: TGTGCCTGGAGCCTCCGGACAGGGGGCTGGTATGGCTACACCTTC. Its translation: CAWSLRTGGWYGYTF.

The J gene is TRBJ2-2, the V gene TRBV3-1 (or the pseudogene TRBV3-2); possible D gene TRBD2, 5 bases. Between the trimmed V and J ends, which lost 5 bases and 4 bases, there was a span of 11 bases. The CDR3 has 14 residues. Germline V gene lookup returns CDR1 LGHDT and CDR2 YNNKEL (reference sequence). Written as DNA, the CDR3 is TGTGCCAGCAGCTCGGCGGCGGGCACCGGGGAGCTGTTTTTT. Its translation: CASSSAAGTGELFF.

The V and J genes are TRBV3-1 (or the pseudogene TRBV3-2) and TRBJ2-7; D gene uncertain. In germline, CDR1 is LGHDT, CDR2 YNNKEL (reference sequence). CDR3 length equals 11 residues. V dropped 8 bases and J dropped 5 bases, with 10 bases sitting between them. The DNA for the CDR3 is TGTGCCAGCGCACTTGAGGACGAGCAGTACTTC. Translated: CASALEDEQYF.

This chain connects TRBV3-1 (or the pseudogene TRBV3-2) to TRBJ1-6, with D tentatively TRBD1 (5 bases). Germline loops: CDR1 LGHDT, CDR2 YNNKEL (reference sequence). The V end lost 4 bases, the J end lost 9 bases, and 16 bases lay between the germline ends. The CDR3 runs to 15 residues. The CDR3 is CASSLGPTGSSPLHF. Written as DNA, the CDR3 is TGTGCCAGCAGCCTGGGACCGACTGGGAGTTCACCCCTCCACTTT.